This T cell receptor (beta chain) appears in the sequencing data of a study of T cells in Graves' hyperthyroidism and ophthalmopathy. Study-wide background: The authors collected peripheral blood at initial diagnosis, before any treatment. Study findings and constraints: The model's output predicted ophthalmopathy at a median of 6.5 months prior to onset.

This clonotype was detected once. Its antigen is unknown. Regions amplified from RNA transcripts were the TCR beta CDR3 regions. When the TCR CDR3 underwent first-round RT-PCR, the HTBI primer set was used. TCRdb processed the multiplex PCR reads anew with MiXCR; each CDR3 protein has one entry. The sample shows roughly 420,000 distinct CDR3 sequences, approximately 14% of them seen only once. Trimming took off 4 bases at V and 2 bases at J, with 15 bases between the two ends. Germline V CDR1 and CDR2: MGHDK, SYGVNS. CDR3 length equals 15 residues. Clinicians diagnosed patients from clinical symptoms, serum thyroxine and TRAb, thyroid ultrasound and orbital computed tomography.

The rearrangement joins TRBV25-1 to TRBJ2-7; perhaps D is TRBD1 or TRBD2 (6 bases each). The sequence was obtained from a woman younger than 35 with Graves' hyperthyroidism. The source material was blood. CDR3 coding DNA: TGTGCCAGCAGTGCCGGACGGGGGCGAGCCTACGAGCAGTACTTC. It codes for CASSAGRGRAYEQYF.